These 27 T cell receptor beta chains share one sample of origin, sequenced in a study of yellow fever vaccine responses in identical twins. TCRdb re-derived calls from the RT-PCR reads in MiXCR, one entry per CDR3 protein. The repertoire has around 13,000 distinct CDR3 sequences, roughly 86% of them found once; the top ten carry approximately 1.5%. Sample: T cells from blood (PBMCs), unsorted or a sorted subset (not recorded which), taken before or after yellow fever vaccination (not recorded which). All receptors come from a woman between 18 and 30 years old who received the yellow fever vaccine.

This chain uses TRBV29-1 with TRBJ2-3; 8 nucleotides agree with TRBD1. This CDR3 contains 14 residues. V trimming: 4 bases; J trimming: 6 bases; junction bases outside the gene matches: 9. Germline V CDR1 and CDR2: SQVTM, ANQGSEA. The chain's CDR3 is CSVVAQGASDTQYF. Written as DNA, the CDR3 is TGCAGCGTTGTCGCGCAGGGGGCTTCCGATACGCAGTATTTT.

This clonotype was seen only once. The chain is built from TRBV29-1 and TRBJ2-3; D unresolved. Trimming stripped 1 base from V and 3 bases from J, with 5 bases between. The germline gives CDR1 SQVTM, CDR2 ANQGSEA. The CDR3 is 12 residues long. The CDR3 DNA reads as TGCAGCGTTGAAGTTTTGACAGATACGCAGTATTTT. It translates to CSVEVLTDTQYF.

CDR3 DNA: TGTGCCAGCTCACCGGGGACAGGGGGTAATCAGCCCCAGCATTTT. Its translation: CASSPGTGGNQPQHF. This chain links TRBV18 with TRBJ1-5; 11 positions agree with TRBD1. CDR3 length equals 15 residues. The junction had 2 bases not matched to a gene; V was cut back by 3 bases and J by 4 bases. Looked up from germline, CDR1 is KGHSH and CDR2 is LQKENI.

This sequence joins TRBV15 and TRBJ1-3; 8 bases are shared with TRBD1. Germline lookup yields CDR1 LNHNV and CDR2 YYDKDF (reference sequence). The CDR3 loop spans 16 amino acids. V was pared by 0 bases and J by 2 bases, with 3 bases of the junction left unmatched. DNA for the CDR3: TGTGCCACCAGCAGAGATGGGGACAGGACTGGAAACACCATATATTTT. This translates into CATSRDGDRTGNTIYF.

The V gene is TRBV11-1, the J gene TRBJ2-7, with D hard to call. Trimming took off 1 base at V and 5 bases at J, with 9 bases between the two ends. CDR1 SGHAT and CDR2 FQDESV come from the germline V gene (reference sequence). This CDR3 is 13 amino acids long. The CDR3 reads CASSLVGNHEQYF. The CDR3 region has the DNA TGTGCCAGCAGCTTAGTTGGCAATCACGAGCAGTACTTC. The whole variable domain, remainder taken from reference TRBV11-1 and TRBJ2-7, is EAEVAQSPRYKITEKSQAVAFWCDPISGHATLYWYRQILGQGPELLVQFQDESVVDDSQLPKDRFSAERLKGVDSTLKIQPAELGDSAMYLCASSLVGNHEQYFGPGTRLTVT.

The V gene is TRBV7-2, the J gene TRBJ1-1, with 7 bases fitting TRBD1. V was pared by 5 bases and J by 10 bases, with 7 bases of the junction left unmatched. The germline CDR1 and CDR2 sequences are SGHTA and FQGNSA. The CDR3 length is 12 residues. CDR3 in DNA: TGTGCCAGCAGCCAAAACAGGGGAATAGCTTTCTTT. Protein product: CASSQNRGIAFF.

The rearrangement links TRBV5-4 to TRBJ2-3, with TRBD1 matching 8 bases. The CDR3 covers 14 residues. Germline CDR1 and CDR2: SGHNT and YYREEE (reference sequence). V trimming: 0 bases; J trimming: 8 bases; junction bases outside the gene matches: 5. CDR3 DNA: TGTGCCAGCAGCTTGGGCAGGGGGCTCAGTACGCAGTATTTT. This translates into CASSLGRGLSTQYF.

The chain employs TRBV7-6 and TRBJ2-7, with D hard to call. V was trimmed by 1 base and J by 5 bases, leaving 9 bases between them. CDR3 length: 13 amino acids. Germline CDR1 is SGHVS and CDR2 is FNYEAQ. CDR3 loop: CASSLGVGNEQYF. The DNA of the CDR3 is TGTGCCAGCAGCTTAGGAGTAGGGAACGAGCAGTACTTC.

The chain couples TRBV28 to TRBJ2-7; D is perhaps TRBD2 (6 bases). V dropped 5 bases and J dropped 7 bases, with 21 bases sitting between them. This CDR3 comprises 15 residues. CDR1 MDHEN and CDR2 SYDVKM come from the germline V gene. DNA for the CDR3: TGTGCCAGCAGTAGTCCACCGGGACTTTCCCTGGAGCAGTACTTC. Translation gives CASSSPPGLSLEQYF.

The V and J genes are TRBV18 and TRBJ2-7; 10 bases are a match to TRBD2. Germline CDR1 and CDR2: KGHSH and LQKENI. The CDR3 runs to 15 residues. With V trimmed by 6 bases and J by 3 bases, 8 bases remained unmatched. In DNA form, the CDR3 reads TGTGCCAGCTCCCCTAGCGGGGGCCGCCTCTACGAGCAGTACTTC. Protein sequence: CASSPSGGRLYEQYF.

This chain connects TRBV23-1 to TRBJ1-4; D not certain. TRBV23-1 is flagged as an ORF with uncertain function. V was cut by 0 bases and J by 0 bases, with 5 bases left in between. This CDR3 contains 15 residues. The CDR3 is CASSQSTTTNEKLFF. In nucleotides, the CDR3 is TGCGCCAGCAGTCAATCGACAACAACTAATGAAAAACTGTTTTTT.

The chain carries TRBV20-1 and TRBJ2-1; the D gene could be TRBD1 or TRBD2 (5 bases each). This CDR3 is 12 amino acids long. Germline values: CDR1 DFQATT, CDR2 SNEGSKA (reference sequence). Trimming pared 2 bases from V and 8 bases from J, leaving 10 bases between. CDR3 nucleotides: TGCAGTGCTAGAATCCGGGACCATGAGCAGTTCTTC. This translates into CSARIRDHEQFF.

This clonotype came up once. V and J are TRBV24-1 and TRBJ1-4; 11 bases match TRBD1. Losses at the gene ends were 4 bases for V and 6 bases for J; bases not matched to a gene: 6. This CDR3 region has 16 residues. Germline CDR1 reads KGHDR; CDR2 reads SFDVKD. The CDR3 spells CATSDPPGQGDEKLFF. The CDR3 DNA reads TGTGCCACCAGTGACCCTCCGGGACAGGGGGATGAAAAACTGTTTTTT.

A single count supports this clonotype. This chain uses TRBV30 with TRBJ1-1; no firm D call. This CDR3 has 13 amino acids. Trimming took 0 bases from V and 4 from J, leaving 9 bases between them. Germline CDR1 is GTSNPN and CDR2 is SVGIG (reference sequence). The CDR3 reads CAWSVLLATEAFF. DNA for the CDR3: TGTGCCTGGAGTGTACTTCTGGCCACTGAAGCTTTCTTT. Combining the CDR3 with reference TRBV30 and TRBJ1-1 gives the whole variable domain SQTIHQWPATLVQPVGSPLSLECTVEGTSNPNLYWYRQAAGRGLQLLFYSVGIGQISSEVPQNLSASRPQDRQFILSSKKLLLSDSGFYLCAWSVLLATEAFFGQGTRLTVV.

The chain couples TRBV4-3 to TRBJ2-3; 10 nucleotides match TRBD2. CDR1 LGHNA and CDR2 YSLEER come from the germline V gene. The CDR3 spans 13 residues. V gave up 4 bases and J gave up 9 bases; unmatched junction bases: 4. CDR3 in amino acids: CASSPRTSGTQYF. The CDR3 DNA is TGCGCCAGCAGCCCAAGGACTAGCGGAACGCAGTATTTT.

This chain connects TRBV27 to TRBJ2-7; D remains unclear. Germline V CDR1 and CDR2: MNHEY, SMNVEV (reference sequence). Trimming pared 3 bases from V and 5 bases from J, leaving 11 bases between. The CDR3 is 13 amino acids. The CDR3 nucleotides read TGTGCCAGCAGTTTGAACAGTATTCACGAGCAGTACTTC. It codes for CASSLNSIHEQYF.

The chain combines TRBV11-3 with TRBJ2-3; possibly TRBD1 or TRBD2 for D (5 bases each). The CDR3 has 12 amino acids. Germline loops: CDR1 SGHNT, CDR2 YENEEA. The V end lost 8 bases, the J end lost 6 bases, and 12 bases lay between the germline ends. The CDR3 DNA follows: TGTGCCAGCCTAGGGGACCTGGATACGCAGTATTTT. It codes for CASLGDLDTQYF.

CDR3 bases: TGTGCCAGTATGAGTTTTGGATGGGGGGACAGGAATCCGTCTGAAGCTTTCTTT. Amino acid sequence: CASMSFGWGDRNPSEAFF. The V call is TRBV19, the J call TRBJ1-1, with 8 bases fitting TRBD1. From germline, CDR1 is LNHDA and CDR2 SQIVND (reference sequence). V dropped 7 bases and J dropped 6; count of bases not matched to a gene: 22. The CDR3 runs to 18 residues.

This rearrangement joins TRBV29-1 to TRBJ2-5; TRBD2 agrees at 7 bases. Germline lookup yields CDR1 SQVTM and CDR2 ANQGSEA. This CDR3 has 12 amino acids. The junction had 8 bases not matched to a gene; V was cut back by 8 bases and J by 5 bases. The CDR3 is CSTRTSLETQYF. The CDR3 DNA reads TGCAGCACCCGGACTAGTCTTGAGACCCAGTACTTC.

This sequence joins TRBV7-9 and TRBJ2-7; 7 nucleotides align to TRBD1. The germline gives CDR1 SEHNR, CDR2 FQNEAQ (reference sequence). V dropped 6 bases and J dropped 5; count of bases not matched to a gene: 10. The CDR3 totals 14 residues. The CDR3 nucleotides read TGTGCCAGCAGTCCGGGACAGTCTTCTAACGAGCAGTACTTC. Translating gives CASSPGQSSNEQYF.

The chain recombines TRBV29-1 with TRBJ2-1; no clear D gene. The germline V gene encodes CDR1 SQVTM and CDR2 ANQGSEA. Trimming took off 3 bases at V and 4 bases at J, with 10 bases between the two ends. There are 13 residues in the CDR3. The CDR3 loop is CSVDNQAYNEQFF. CDR3 DNA sequence: TGCAGCGTTGATAACCAGGCTTACAATGAGCAGTTCTTC.

The rearrangement joins TRBV11-1 to TRBJ2-4; no definite D call. The CDR3 contains 13 residues. CDR1 is SGHAT and CDR2 is FQDESV in the germline V gene (reference sequence). Trimming took off 0 bases at V and 8 bases at J, with 8 bases between the two ends. The CDR3 nucleotides are TGTGCCAGCAGCTTAGCGTCTTCGGACATTCAGTACTTC. Encoded protein: CASSLASSDIQYF.

This chain links TRBV29-1 with TRBJ2-1; the D gene could be TRBD1 or TRBD2 (5 bases each). In germline, CDR1 is SQVTM, CDR2 ANQGSEA. The length of the CDR3 is 13 residues. The CDR3, as DNA: TGCACCGCCCGGAGGACAAATAATAATGAGCAGTTCTTC. Translating gives CTARRTNNNEQFF.

This clonotype was found a few times. This chain connects TRBV12-3 or TRBV12-4 to TRBJ2-7; D not certain. The CDR3 is 13 residues long. Trimming stripped 3 bases from V and 0 bases from J, with 6 bases between. The CDR3: CASSLTVSYEQYF. In DNA, the CDR3 is TGTGCCAGCAGTTTGACGGTCTCCTACGAGCAGTACTTC.

The rearrangement links TRBV20-1 to TRBJ2-5, with D hard to call. Per germline, CDR1 DFQATT and CDR2 SNEGSKA (reference sequence). Trimming removed 6 bases at V and 2 bases at J, with 19 bases between. The CDR3 is 15 amino acids. CDR3 bases: TGCAGTGCCAAGACGGTGGCGGAGCAACAAGAGACCCAGTACTTC. This gives the protein CSAKTVAEQQETQYF.

The V call is TRBV11-1, the J call TRBJ2-1; D might be TRBD2 (5 bases). The CDR3 contains 16 residues. Germline assignment: CDR1 SGHAT and CDR2 FQDESV (reference sequence). Trimming pared 1 base from V and 7 bases from J, leaving 17 bases between. This CDR3 reads CASSLGGRRVRNEQFF. The CDR3 nucleotides read TGTGCCAGCAGCTTAGGAGGGCGGAGAGTAAGGAATGAGCAGTTCTTC.

This chain uses TRBV7-3 with TRBJ2-4, with a weak D call TRBD2 (5 bases). Trimming pared 4 bases from V and 9 bases from J, leaving 13 bases between. Germline-derived CDR1 and CDR2 are SGHTA and FQGTGA. The CDR3 length is 13 residues. The CDR3 DNA follows: TGTGCCAGCAGCTACAGACCCGCGGGCATTCAGTACTTC. The encoded protein is CASSYRPAGIQYF.